These 22 T cell receptor beta chains were all obtained from the same sample, sequenced in a study of blood T cell repertoires in COVID-19. Libraries were prepared by immunoSEQ multiplex PCR; TCRdb keeps only in-frame clonotypes and omits some of them. The sample holds about 230,000 clones; around 85% are singletons and the top ten take approximately 8.7%. The sequenced material came from peripheral blood. The source of these receptors is a woman aged 80 or over with acute or convalescent COVID-19.

This chain connects TRBV5-6 to TRBJ1-1, with D possibly matching TRBD1 (5 bases). V lost 4 bases and J 5 bases, leaving 15 bases between the germline ends. The CDR3 sequence is 14 residues long. Germline V gene sequence: CDR1 SGHDT, CDR2 YYEEEE. The CDR3 bases are TGTGCCAGCAGCGGGGACCCTGGGGGGACTGAAGCTTTCTTT. Translation gives CASSGDPGGTEAFF.

The chain carries TRBV3-1 (or the pseudogene TRBV3-2) and TRBJ2-5; possibly TRBD1 for D (5 bases). The CDR3 is 14 residues long. Trimming removed 0 bases from V and 4 bases from J, with 9 bases in between. The germline gives CDR1 LGHDT, CDR2 YNNKEL (reference sequence). CDR3 bases: TGTGCCAGCAGCCAAGAAAGGGGAATAGAGACCCAGTACTTC. This gives the protein CASSQERGIETQYF.

The genes are TRBV5-1 and TRBJ1-1; 11 bases agree with TRBD1. Germline V CDR1 and CDR2: SGHRS, YFSETQ. V gave up 4 bases and J gave up 5 bases; unmatched junction bases: 7. The CDR3 contains 15 residues. CDR3 sequence reads: CASSLGTGGSTEAFF. CDR3 DNA: TGCGCCAGCAGCCTGGGGACAGGGGGTAGTACTGAAGCTTTCTTT.

The chain has TRBV7-9 and TRBJ2-2, with 7 bases lining up with TRBD2. Germline-derived CDR1 and CDR2 are SEHNR and FQNEAQ (reference sequence). V was pared by 4 bases and J by 1 base, with 6 bases of the junction left unmatched. The CDR3 sequence is 16 residues long. CDR3 bases: TGTGCCAGCAGCTCCGCTCCTAGCGGGAACACCGGGGAGCTGTTTTTT. Its protein is CASSSAPSGNTGELFF.

This clone was seen just once. The genes are TRBV4-2 and TRBJ2-7, with 9 bases aligning to TRBD2. Germline assignment: CDR1 LGHNA and CDR2 YNFKEQ. This CDR3 region has 16 residues. The V and J ends lost 0 bases and 4 bases, in that order; junction bases with no gene match: 7. CDR3 amino acids: CASSQDETSGGYEQYF. The CDR3 nucleotides are TGTGCCAGCAGCCAAGACGAGACTAGCGGAGGTTACGAGCAGTACTTC.

This rearrangement joins TRBV28 to TRBJ2-7; TRBD2 matches 10 bases. Trimming at V came to 5 bases and at J to 4 bases, leaving 8 bases not matched to a gene. Germline lookup yields CDR1 MDHEN and CDR2 SYDVKM. This CDR3 region has 15 residues. CDR3 sequence reads: CASSESGRADYEQYF. CDR3 nucleotides: TGTGCCAGCAGTGAAAGCGGGAGGGCCGATTACGAGCAGTACTTC.

The rearrangement uses TRBV5-4 and TRBJ2-1; the match to TRBD2 covers 8 bases. Germline V gene sequence: CDR1 SGHNT, CDR2 YYREEE (reference sequence). This CDR3 has 12 residues. V was clipped by 2 bases and J by 10 bases; unmatched bases: 2. The CDR3 sequence: CASSLRLAEQFF. The CDR3 nucleotides are TGTGCCAGCAGCTTAAGACTAGCGGAGCAGTTCTTC.

The chain uses TRBV29-1 and TRBJ1-1; 8 positions agree with TRBD1. V shed 5 bases and J 7 bases; nucleotides not matched to a gene: 6. CDR1 is SQVTM and CDR2 is ANQGSEA in the germline V gene. This CDR3 region has 12 residues. As DNA, the CDR3 is TGCAGCGTTTGGGGGGACAGGAATGAAGCTTTCTTT. This sequence encodes CSVWGDRNEAFF.

The chain links TRBV7-9 to TRBJ2-1, with no clear D. There are 16 residues in the CDR3. The germline V and J ends were trimmed by 5 bases and 0 bases, with 14 bases remaining between them. From germline, CDR1 is SEHNR and CDR2 FQNEAQ (reference sequence). CDR3 protein: CASSPGGPSSYNEQFF. For the CDR3, the DNA is TGTGCCAGCAGCCCCGGCGGCCCGAGCTCCTACAATGAGCAGTTCTTC.

The chain couples TRBV25-1 to TRBJ1-1; no reliable D call. The CDR3 spans 12 residues. Trimming shortened V by 3 bases and J by 1 base, and 3 bases separated the two germline ends. Germline V gene lookup returns CDR1 MGHDK and CDR2 SYGVNS. For the CDR3, the DNA is TGTGCCAGCAGTGACTCGAACACTGAAGCTTTCTTT. Amino acids: CASSDSNTEAFF.

The V gene is TRBV30, the J gene TRBJ1-2; 11 bases agree with TRBD1. There are 13 residues in the CDR3. V was pared by 3 bases and J by 6 bases, with 3 bases of the junction left unmatched. Germline CDR1 is GTSNPN and CDR2 is SVGIG (reference sequence). The CDR3 nucleotides are TGTGCCTGGAGCGGGACAGGGGGGAATGGCTACACCTTC. Its protein product is CAWSGTGGNGYTF.

This clone was recorded a few times. The chain employs TRBV3-1 (or the pseudogene TRBV3-2) and TRBJ2-2, with 9 positions matching TRBD1. This CDR3 contains 14 residues. V lost 4 bases and J lost 4; bases outside the gene matches: 1. From germline, CDR1 is LGHDT and CDR2 YNNKEL (reference sequence). The CDR3 coding sequence is TGTGCCAGCAGCCCGACAGGGGGCACCGGGGAGCTGTTTTTT. This codes for CASSPTGGTGELFF.

The J gene is TRBJ2-2, the V gene TRBV5-5, with D possibly TRBD2 on 6 matching bases. There are 18 residues in the CDR3. Trimming cost V 1 base and J 6 bases, with 22 bases left between them. From germline, CDR1 is SGHKS and CDR2 YYEKEE (reference sequence). The CDR3: CASSLRSSLDGEAGELFF. The CDR3 nucleotides read TGTGCCAGCAGCTTGCGAAGCTCCCTGGATGGGGAGGCCGGGGAGCTGTTTTTT.

The rearrangement uses TRBV14 and TRBJ2-1; D remains unclear. The V and J ends lost 4 bases and 10 bases respectively, with 8 bases between them. CDR3 length: 11 residues. Germline V gives CDR1 SGHDN, CDR2 FVKESK. CDR3 bases: TGTGCCAGCAGCCTCCTAAAGGAGCAGTTCTTC. Amino acids: CASSLLKEQFF.

This clone occurred once. The genes are TRBV5-4 and TRBJ2-3, with 14 bases matching TRBD2. The germline CDR1 and CDR2 sequences are SGHNT and YYREEE (reference sequence). This CDR3 has 18 residues. With V trimmed by 4 bases and J by 2 bases, 9 bases remained unmatched. The CDR3 spells CASSPGLAGVGNTDTQYF. CDR3 DNA sequence: TGTGCCAGCAGCCCGGGACTAGCGGGAGTGGGGAACACAGATACGCAGTATTTT.

The chain combines TRBV14 with TRBJ1-1; unclear D gene. The V and J ends lost 5 bases and 0 bases respectively, with 10 bases between them. Per the germline V gene, CDR1 is SGHDN and CDR2 is FVKESK. The CDR3 extends over 14 amino acids. In DNA form, the CDR3 reads TGTGCCAGCAGCTCAACAAGTGTGAACACTGAAGCTTTCTTT. This sequence encodes CASSSTSVNTEAFF.

The chain recombines TRBV3-1 (or the pseudogene TRBV3-2) with TRBJ2-2; 7 bases match TRBD2. Germline CDR1 is LGHDT and CDR2 is YNNKEL (reference sequence). The CDR3 has 17 residues. V was clipped by 0 bases and J by 5 bases; unmatched bases: 9. CDR3 sequence: CASSQEGLERATGELFF. The CDR3 region has the DNA TGTGCCAGCAGCCAAGAAGGACTAGAAAGAGCTACCGGGGAGCTGTTTTTT.

This clone was detected once. The CDR3: CASSEATANYGYTF. The DNA of the CDR3 is TGTGCCAGCAGTGAAGCAACAGCCAACTATGGCTACACCTTC. This chain joins TRBV6-1 and TRBJ1-2; D ambiguous. Trimming shortened V by 0 bases and J by 2 bases, and 7 bases separated the two germline ends. CDR1 and CDR2 from the germline V gene are MNHNS and SASEGT. The CDR3 spans 14 residues.

The chain is built from TRBV6-5 and TRBJ1-1; 8 nucleotides line up with TRBD1. Trimming at V came to 4 bases and at J to 4 bases, leaving 8 bases not matched to a gene. The CDR3 is made up of 15 amino acids. Germline CDR1 is MNHEY and CDR2 is SVGAGI. The CDR3 reads CASSWRDRRTTEAFF. The CDR3 bases are TGTGCCAGCAGTTGGCGGGACAGGAGGACCACTGAAGCTTTCTTT.

This chain joins TRBV28 and TRBJ1-5; a weak D match, TRBD1 (6 bases). The CDR3 sequence is 15 residues long. CDR1 and CDR2 (germline): MDHEN, SYDVKM. V was shortened by 6 bases and J by 0 bases, with 12 bases between the two germline ends. The CDR3 loop reads CASSPGTPSNQPQHF. CDR3 coding DNA: TGTGCCAGCAGCCCCGGGACACCTAGCAATCAGCCCCAGCATTTT.

This clone was counted between two and nine times. The chain recombines TRBV4-2 with TRBJ1-5, with 7 bases lining up with TRBD1. The CDR3 sequence is 16 residues long. The V gene's germline CDR1 is LGHNA and CDR2 YNFKEQ. V lost 4 bases to trimming and J lost 3 bases; unmatched junction nucleotides: 9. CDR3 protein: CASSRTGVAYNQPQHF. CDR3 nucleotides: TGTGCCAGCAGCCGAACAGGGGTGGCATACAATCAGCCCCAGCATTTT.

This rearrangement joins TRBV12-2 to TRBJ1-1; the table names TRBD1, a call not compared with the DNA. TRBV12-2 is an annotated pseudogene. The CDR3 runs 16 residues. CDR3: CASRFRKTGSNTEAFF. Written as DNA, the CDR3 is TGTGCAAGTCGCTTCCGAAAGACAGGGAGTAACACTGAAGCTTTCTTT.